These 10 T cell receptor beta chains were sequenced from one sample in a study of tumor and adjacent non-tumor tissue in lung cancer. The library came from three nested PCR rounds adapted from ARM-PCR protocols. TCRdb reprocessed the multiplex PCR reads with MiXCR, giving one entry per CDR3 protein. The sample includes tens of thousands of distinct CDR3 sequences, 55% to 70% of them seen just once. RNA was extracted from bulk tissue without any cell sorting. More than 3 cm separated this lung sample from the edge of the tumor. Material: distant non-tumor lung tissue. Every receptor here comes from a woman in her fifties or sixties with non-small cell lung cancer.

Concerning this clonotype itself: This may arise from a read error, as a much more abundant clone is one base away. The chain couples TRBV10-3 to TRBJ1-3; 8 bases agree with TRBD1. The CDR3 sequence is 12 residues long. With V trimmed by 10 bases and J by 11 bases, 10 bases remained unmatched. CDR1 and CDR2 (germline): ENHRY, SYGVKD. CDR3 protein: CATTGDSNAIYF. The DNA of the CDR3 is TGTGCCACGACAGGGGACAGCAACGCCATATATTTT.

As concerns this clonotype: A single base separates this from a much larger clone, so it may be a read error. The rearrangement uses TRBV12-3 or TRBV12-4 and TRBJ1-2; D call uncertain. Trimming took off 3 bases at V and 1 base at J, with 9 bases between the two ends. This CDR3 is built from 14 residues. The CDR3 nucleotides read TGTGCCAGCAGTTTTAATGAGGTTAACTATGGCTACACCTTC. It codes for CASSFNEVNYGYTF.

Of note for this clonotype: This may arise from a read error, as a much more abundant clone is one base away. This CDR3 is missing its conserved last phenylalanine or tryptophan, likely due to a read error. The CDR3: CASSLLGRGDKNIQYI. Here the CDR3 DNA reads TGTGCCAGCAGCTTGTTGGGACGGGGGGACAAAAACATTCAGTACATC. The chain links TRBV5-4 to TRBJ2-4; 7 bases align to TRBD2. The CDR3 has 16 amino acids. Germline V lookup: CDR1 SGHNT, CDR2 YYREEE (reference sequence). With 1 base clipped from V and 3 bases from J, the junction kept 7 bases outside the gene matches.

This clonotype has just one count. A read error is possible here, since a much larger clone lies one base away. The CDR3, as DNA: TGTCCCAGCAGTTTATGGGTAGCGGGAGACTACGAGCAGTACTTC. Protein: CPSSLWVAGDYEQYF. The chain employs TRBV12-3 or TRBV12-4 and TRBJ2-7, with 9 positions matching TRBD2. CDR3 size: 15 residues.

This clonotype was counted only a few times. The CDR3 carries no conserved terminal phenylalanine or tryptophan, so it likely arises from a read error. The V call is TRBV7-9, the J call TRBJ1-1; D uncertain. V lost 4 bases and J 6 bases, leaving 6 bases between the germline ends. The CDR3 runs 11 residues. The germline CDR1 and CDR2 sequences are SEHNR and FQNEAQ (reference sequence). The CDR3 reads CASSYGAEAFS. The CDR3 region has the DNA TGTGCCAGCAGCTACGGCGCTGAAGCTTTCTCT.

Notes on this clonotype: Without the conserved terminal phenylalanine or tryptophan, this CDR3 likely stems from a read error. The V and J genes are TRBV12-3 or TRBV12-4 and TRBJ2-1; a possible D gene is TRBD2 (6 bases). There are 20 residues in the CDR3. The CDR3 DNA reads as TGTACCAGCCTCCCGGGAGTCGGTTCCTCGGCTAGAAGCTCCTACAGTGAGCAGTTCTTA. Translated, it gives CTSLPGVGSSARSSYSEQFL.

Comments on this clonotype: This could be a read error, since a much larger clone is one nucleotide away. This sequence joins TRBV4-3 and TRBJ2-1; no firm D call. This CDR3 spans 13 amino acids. Germline assignment: CDR1 LGHNA and CDR2 YSLEER. Here the CDR3 DNA reads TGCGCCAGCAGTCACTCAGGCCACAATGAGCAGATCTTC. Translated, it gives CASSHSGHNEQIF.

Notes on this clonotype: A much larger clone differs by one base, so this may be a read error. The chain links TRBV20-1 to TRBJ2-1; 8 bases are a match to TRBD1. J lost 3 bases, V lost 2 bases, and 9 bases had no gene match. The length of the CDR3 is 16 residues. From germline, CDR1 is DFQATT and CDR2 SNEGSKA (reference sequence). CDR3 sequence (DNA): TGCAGTGCTAGATCAATAGGGACAGGAGTCTACAATGAGCAGTTCTTC. Amino acids: CSARSIGTGVYNEQFF.

The chain links TRBV28 to TRBJ2-6; perhaps D is TRBD1 or TRBD2 (6 bases each). V was pared by 6 bases and J by 1 base, with 19 bases between. The CDR3 has 18 amino acids. Germline V gene data show CDR1 as MDHEN and CDR2 as SYDVKM. This chain's CDR3 is CASSMRDIILSGANVLTF. DNA for the CDR3: TGTGCCAGCAGCATGCGGGACATAATACTTTCTGGGGCCAACGTCCTGACTTTC.

In regard to this clonotype: An end of the junction differs from the germline gene, which may be a read error. The chain has TRBV11-2 and TRBJ2-1; D is perhaps TRBD2 (5 bases). CDR1 is SGHAT, CDR2 FQNNGV, per germline. The CDR3 spans 14 residues. CDR3 region: CASSLVGGRRGQFF. In nucleotides, the CDR3 is TGTGCCAGTAGCTTAGTTGGTGGGCGTCGGGGGCAGTTCTTC. The variable domain in full, completed from reference TRBV11-2 and TRBJ2-1, reads EAGVAQSPRYKIIEKRQSVAFWCNPISGHATLYWYQQILGQGPKLLIQFQNNGVVDDSQLPKDRFSAERLKGVDSTLKIQPAKLEDSAVYLCASSLVGGRRGQFFGPGTRLTVL.